The 30 T cell receptor beta chains given below trace back to one sample, sequenced in a study of regulatory T cells in long-lasting Graves disease. Relying on iRepertoire HTBI primers and Arm-PCR of CDR3 regions, the team built TCR beta libraries. Using its own MiXCR run on the multiplex PCR reads, TCRdb lists one record per CDR3 protein. Seen here are roughly 560,000 distinct CDR3 sequences, about 11% observed once, and the top ten hold about 8.9%. Documented time point: newly diagnosed GD, antithyroid drugs for less than 3 months. The TCR library was made from RNA extracted from PBMCs. This sample was also put to use in a study of T cells in Graves' hyperthyroidism and ophthalmopathy.

Material: peripheral blood mononuclear cells (PBMCs), obtained at new diagnosis, from a patient treated with antithyroid drugs. The receptors were gathered from a woman aged 30 to 39 with Graves disease.

This clonotype has a count of ten or more. The chain combines TRBV6-1 with TRBJ2-7; tentatively, D is TRBD2 (6 bases). The CDR3 loop spans 17 amino acids. Trimming shortened V by 6 bases and J by 1 base, and 22 bases separated the two germline ends. Germline V lookup: CDR1 MNHNS, CDR2 SASEGT. CDR3 sequence: CASSRNRDSHSSYEQYF. The DNA for the CDR3 is TGTGCCAGCAGCCGGAACCGGGACTCCCATAGTTCCTACGAGCAGTACTTC.

This clonotype occurred many times. The J gene is TRBJ2-2, the V gene TRBV20-1, with TRBD2 identical over 10 bases. The junction had 4 bases not matched to a gene; V was cut back by 0 bases and J by 0 bases. Per the germline V gene, CDR1 is DFQATT and CDR2 is SNEGSKA (reference sequence). This CDR3 comprises 17 residues. The CDR3: CSARDRAGGPNTGELFF. The CDR3 region has the DNA TGCAGTGCTAGAGATCGAGCGGGAGGGCCGAACACCGGGGAGCTGTTTTTT.

This clonotype came up many times. V gene TRBV12-3 or TRBV12-4 combines with J gene TRBJ2-3; perhaps D is TRBD1 or TRBD2 (5 bases each). V gave up 1 base and J gave up 6 bases, with 11 bases separating them. The CDR3 is 14 amino acids. Here the CDR3 DNA reads TGTGCCAGCAGTTTAGGGGGGTTCTACGATACGCAGTATTTT. Encoded protein: CASSLGGFYDTQYF.

This clonotype appeared a few times. The chain joins TRBV27 to TRBJ2-1; 8 bases agree with TRBD2. CDR1 and CDR2 (germline): MNHEY, SMNVEV (reference sequence). CDR3 size: 15 residues. Trimming removed 6 bases from V and 5 bases from J; junction bases left unmatched: 9. Here the CDR3 DNA reads TGTGCCAGCAGGCCATCCGGGACTAGGGACAATGAGCAGTTCTTC. Protein: CASRPSGTRDNEQFF.

This clonotype occurred many times. The gene calls are TRBV6-1 and TRBJ2-1; D gene unclear. Per germline, CDR1 MNHNS and CDR2 SASEGT. There are 15 residues in the CDR3. Trimming stripped 6 bases from V and 4 bases from J, with 16 bases between. The CDR3 region is CASRNVGPPYNEQFF. CDR3 sequence (DNA): TGTGCCAGCAGAAACGTCGGACCTCCGTACAATGAGCAGTTCTTC.

For this clonotype: This sequence may be a read error, since a much larger clone differs from it by one base. The chain is built from TRBV7-9 and TRBJ1-5; 9 bases are a match to TRBD1. With 5 bases clipped from V and 6 bases from J, the junction kept 2 bases outside the gene matches. Germline CDR1 is SEHNR and CDR2 is FQNEAQ (reference sequence). The CDR3 spans 13 residues. CDR3 region: CASSRDRAQPQHF. Here the CDR3 DNA reads TGTGCCAGCAGCCGGGACAGGGCTCAGCCCCAGCATTTT.

The sample holds a few counts of this clonotype. This chain connects TRBV7-3 to TRBJ2-1; 13 bases map to TRBD2. CDR1 is SGHTA and CDR2 is FQGTGA in the germline V gene. This CDR3 is 13 amino acids long. V lost 5 bases to trimming and J lost 12 bases; unmatched junction nucleotides: 4. The CDR3 DNA follows: TGTGCCAGCAGCCTACGGACTAGCGGGAGGCAGTTCTTC. Translation gives CASSLRTSGRQFF.

This clonotype was observed many times. The gene calls are TRBV20-1 and TRBJ1-5; possibly TRBD1 for D (6 bases). Germline values: CDR1 DFQATT, CDR2 SNEGSKA (reference sequence). The CDR3 contains 16 residues. V was trimmed by 1 base and J by 0 bases, leaving 13 bases between them. CDR3 coding DNA: TGCAGTGCTAGAGTCTCGGGACACGGTAGCAATCAGCCCCAGCATTTT. Translation: CSARVSGHGSNQPQHF.

To note about this clonotype: Mismatch with germline at one junction end may stem from a read error. The chain joins TRBV24-1 to TRBJ1-2; the D gene is possibly TRBD1 (5 bases). There are 14 residues in the CDR3. Germline V CDR1 and CDR2: KGHDR, SFDVKD. The CDR3 loop is CATNSGAEDYSYTF. The CDR3 coding sequence is TGTGCCACCAATTCTGGGGCCGAAGACTATAGCTACACCTTC.

This clonotype was detected many times. The chain is built from TRBV7-9 and TRBJ2-1; TRBD2 matches at 10 bases. With 1 base clipped from V and 10 bases from J, the junction kept 16 bases outside the gene matches. The CDR3 is 18 residues long. The germline V gene encodes CDR1 SEHNR and CDR2 FQNEAQ (reference sequence). This CDR3 reads CASSLDGGGAGGPGEQFF. CDR3 sequence (DNA): TGTGCCAGCAGCTTAGACGGCGGAGGAGCGGGAGGGCCCGGGGAGCAGTTCTTC.

This clonotype came up many times. The junction departs from the called germline gene at one end, perhaps through a read error. The chain uses TRBV30 and TRBJ2-1; maybe TRBD2 (5 bases). Looked up from germline, CDR1 is GTSNPN and CDR2 is SVGIG (reference sequence). The CDR3 has 13 amino acids. In nucleotides, the CDR3 is TGCGGAATGGAGGCGCCCTCCTACAATGAGCAGTTCTTC. Protein sequence: CGMEAPSYNEQFF.

This clonotype has ten or more counts. The chain combines TRBV19 with TRBJ2-2; D not certain. V lost 7 bases to trimming and J lost 0 bases, with 9 bases between them. CDR3 size: 14 residues. Germline V gene lookup returns CDR1 LNHDA and CDR2 SQIVND (reference sequence). CDR3 protein: CASKSTANTGELFF. The DNA of the CDR3 is TGTGCCAGTAAATCTACCGCGAACACCGGGGAGCTGTTTTTT.

At least ten counts were recorded for this clonotype. The chain combines TRBV6-1 with TRBJ1-1; 8 positions agree with TRBD1. From germline, CDR1 is MNHNS and CDR2 SASEGT. Trimming removed 7 bases from V and 4 bases from J; junction bases left unmatched: 11. CDR3 length equals 15 residues. The CDR3 spells CASTRTGRRTTEAFF. The CDR3 bases are TGTGCCAGCACCAGGACAGGGCGCCGGACCACTGAAGCTTTCTTT.

Concerning this clonotype itself: A much larger clonotype is one base distant, so this may be a read error. This chain connects TRBV28 to TRBJ1-1, with D hard to call. Trimming left V 7 bases short and J 5 bases short, with 20 bases between. CDR3 size: 15 residues. Germline V gives CDR1 MDHEN, CDR2 SYDVKM. The CDR3 region is CASTPYGPDGTEAFF. In DNA, the CDR3 is TGTGCCAGCACTCCGTACGGGCCGGACGGAACTGAAGCTTTCTTT. Together with reference TRBV28 and TRBJ1-1, the CDR3 gives the full variable domain: DVKVTQSSRYLVKRTGEKVFLECVQDMDHENMFWYRQDPGLGLRLIYFSYDVKMKEKGDIPEGYSVSREKKERFSLILESASTNQTSMYLCASTPYGPDGTEAFFGQGTRLTVV.

This clonotype was found many times. This sequence joins TRBV6-1 and TRBJ1-1; 8 positions match TRBD1. The CDR3 has 14 residues. Germline V gives CDR1 MNHNS, CDR2 SASEGT. Trimming took 6 bases from V and 7 from J; bases not matched to a gene: 10. The CDR3 region is CASRTQGGKLEAFF. CDR3 sequence (DNA): TGTGCCAGCAGAACACAGGGGGGAAAACTTGAAGCTTTCTTT.

There are many counts of this clonotype. The rearrangement uses TRBV11-2 and TRBJ2-7; the match to TRBD2 covers 9 bases. This CDR3 contains 15 residues. J was trimmed by 4 bases and V by 1 base; bases with no gene match: 5. Per the germline V gene, CDR1 is SGHAT and CDR2 is FQNNGV. The CDR3 here is CASSLVASGTYEQYF. The DNA for the CDR3 is TGTGCCAGCAGCTTAGTGGCTAGCGGGACATACGAGCAGTACTTC.

This clonotype was seen many times. The CDR3: CASRQTGRYYEQYF. The CDR3 nucleotides read TGTGCCAGCAGGCAGACAGGGCGGTACTACGAGCAGTACTTC. The chain links TRBV2 to TRBJ2-7, with 7 bases that match TRBD1. In germline, CDR1 is SNHLY, CDR2 FYNNEI. This CDR3 region has 14 residues. Trimming cost V 6 bases and J 3 bases; bases outside gene matches: 8.

The genes are TRBV6-5 and TRBJ2-7, with D perhaps matching TRBD2 (5 bases). The CDR3 spans 14 residues. Between the trimmed V and J ends, which lost 2 bases and 5 bases, there was a span of 13 bases. Germline assignment: CDR1 MNHEY and CDR2 SVGAGI. CDR3 residues: CASSYGSPEDEQYF. The CDR3, as DNA: TGTGCCAGCAGTTACGGGAGCCCTGAGGACGAGCAGTACTTC.

The table lists this clonotype with many counts. The genes are TRBV7-2 and TRBJ2-4; D remains unclear. CDR3 length: 13 amino acids. Trimming left V 4 bases short and J 10 bases short, with 14 bases between. Germline assignment: CDR1 SGHTA and CDR2 FQGNSA. The CDR3 DNA is TGTGCCAGCAGCTCCCCTCAGGTTGGGATTCAGTACTTC. Protein: CASSSPQVGIQYF.

This chain joins TRBV6-1 and TRBJ1-1, with a weak D call TRBD1 (5 bases). The V gene's germline CDR1 is MNHNS and CDR2 SASEGT. The germline V and J ends were trimmed by 10 bases and 4 bases, with 16 bases remaining between them. The length of the CDR3 is 13 residues. The DNA of the CDR3 is TGTGCCACCGAGGGGATTGGAGGCACTGAAGCTTTCTTT. It is translated as CATEGIGGTEAFF.

This clonotype was detected ten times or more. The genes are TRBV2 and TRBJ2-1; possible D gene TRBD2, 6 bases. CDR3 length equals 15 residues. Germline CDR1 is SNHLY and CDR2 is FYNNEI. The germline V and J ends were trimmed by 3 bases and 2 bases, with 11 bases remaining between them. The CDR3 here is CASSERGAPYNEQFF. The CDR3 DNA follows: TGTGCCAGCAGTGAGCGGGGCGCCCCCTACAATGAGCAGTTCTTC.

This clonotype was detected ten times or more. V and J are TRBV7-9 and TRBJ2-1; TRBD2 agrees at 11 bases. The V gene's germline CDR1 is SEHNR and CDR2 FQNEAQ (reference sequence). The CDR3 contains 19 residues. Trimming took 0 bases from V and 4 from J; bases not matched to a gene: 11. CDR3 amino acids: CASSLAFLLRTSGYNEQFF. The CDR3 DNA sequence: TGTGCCAGCAGCTTAGCGTTCTTGTTGAGGACTAGCGGGTACAATGAGCAGTTCTTC.

V is TRBV9 and J is TRBJ1-2; D unresolved. The CDR3 is made up of 14 amino acids. Germline-derived CDR1 and CDR2 are SGDLS and YYNGEE. V was trimmed by 4 bases and J by 1 base, leaving 11 bases between them. The CDR3 spells CASSTGRNNYGYTF. For the CDR3, the DNA is TGTGCCAGCAGCACCGGCAGGAATAACTATGGCTACACCTTC.

This clonotype occurred many times. The V and J genes are TRBV3-1 and TRBJ2-3; 7 nucleotides agree with TRBD2. Germline CDR1 is LGHDT and CDR2 is YNNKEL (reference sequence). The CDR3 runs to 14 residues. V lost 4 bases, J lost 7 bases, and 8 bases stayed unmatched. The CDR3 spells CASSPSGSEYTQYF. The CDR3 coding sequence is TGTGCCAGCAGCCCTAGCGGCTCTGAGTATACGCAGTATTTT.

At least ten counts were recorded for this clonotype. The rearrangement links TRBV15 to TRBJ1-4; 10 bases are a match to TRBD1. CDR1 and CDR2 (germline): LNHNV, YYDKDF (reference sequence). The CDR3 is 15 amino acids. V was pared by 3 bases and J by 8 bases, with 6 bases of the junction left unmatched. The DNA of the CDR3 is TGTGCCACCAGCAGGGAGACAGGGGGCGGCGAAAAACTGTTTTTT. Residues: CATSRETGGGEKLFF.

The V call is TRBV6-1, the J call TRBJ2-4, with 7 bases fitting TRBD1. The junction had 7 bases not matched to a gene; V was cut back by 5 bases and J by 6 bases. Germline values: CDR1 MNHNS, CDR2 SASEGT. CDR3 length: 14 residues. CDR3 nucleotides: TGTGCCAGCAGTCTTAGGGGGCAGGGAAACATTCAGTACTTC. This gives the protein CASSLRGQGNIQYF.

This clonotype was seen at least ten times. The chain carries TRBV7-2 and TRBJ2-1; TRBD2 aligns across 9 bases. The ends lost 1 base at V and 7 bases at J; junction bases unmatched: 5. The germline gives CDR1 SGHTA, CDR2 FQGNSA. The CDR3 is 15 residues long. CDR3 protein: CASSLVGTSTNEQFF. The CDR3 DNA sequence: TGTGCCAGCAGCTTAGTTGGGACTAGCACTAATGAGCAGTTCTTC.

This clonotype was seen ten or more times. This chain joins TRBV20-1 and TRBJ2-1; the D is unclear. CDR3 size: 14 residues. V was pared by 4 bases and J by 8 bases, with 18 bases between. Germline CDR1 reads DFQATT; CDR2 reads SNEGSKA (reference sequence). The CDR3 loop is CSAKGVEASDEQFF. CDR3 bases: TGCAGTGCTAAAGGCGTAGAGGCGTCGGATGAGCAGTTCTTC.

The chain links TRBV20-1 to TRBJ2-5; D remains unclear. CDR1 is DFQATT and CDR2 is SNEGSKA in the germline V gene (reference sequence). The CDR3 extends over 14 amino acids. The V gene lost 6 bases and the J gene lost 1 base, with 15 bases spanning the gap. CDR3 sequence: CSASQEAFQETQYF. As DNA, the CDR3 is TGCAGTGCCTCCCAAGAGGCATTCCAAGAGACCCAGTACTTC.

This clonotype was found a few times. V gene TRBV6-5 combines with J gene TRBJ1-5, with 9 bases aligning to TRBD1. The CDR3 sequence is 15 residues long. V shed 2 bases and J 4 bases; nucleotides not matched to a gene: 3. CDR1 is MNHEY, CDR2 SVGAGI, per germline. The CDR3 loop reads CASSYGTGKNQPQHF. The CDR3 bases are TGTGCCAGCAGTTACGGGACAGGGAAGAATCAGCCCCAGCATTTT.